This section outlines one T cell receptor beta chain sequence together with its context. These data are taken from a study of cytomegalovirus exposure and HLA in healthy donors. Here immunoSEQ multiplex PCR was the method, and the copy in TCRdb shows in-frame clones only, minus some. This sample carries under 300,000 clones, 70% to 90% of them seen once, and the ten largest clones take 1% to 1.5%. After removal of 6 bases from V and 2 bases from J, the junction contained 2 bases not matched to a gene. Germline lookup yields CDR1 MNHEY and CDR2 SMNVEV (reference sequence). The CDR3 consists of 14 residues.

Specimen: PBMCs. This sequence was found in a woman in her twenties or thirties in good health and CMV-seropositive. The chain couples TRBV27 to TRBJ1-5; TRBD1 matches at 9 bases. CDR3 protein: CASRDRGGNQPQHF. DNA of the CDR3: TGTGCCAGCAGGGACAGGGGCGGCAATCAGCCCCAGCATTTT.